Each of the 29 T cell receptor beta chains below was sequenced from the same sample in a study of blood T cell repertoires in COVID-19. Profiled with immunoSEQ multiplex PCR; TCRdb holds only in-frame clones, not every one. The sample has over 150,000 clones, approximately 85% seen once. Sequencing was performed on peripheral blood. These receptors were obtained from a man aged 60-69 years with COVID-19, enrolled during active disease.

This clone showed up just once. This chain uses TRBV29-1 with TRBJ2-3; D is ambiguous. Germline CDR1 SQVTM, CDR2 ANQGSEA. V lost 6 bases and J lost 0, with 16 bases in between. The CDR3 contains 15 residues. The CDR3 region is CSVVRLYTSTDTQYF. The CDR3 coding sequence is TGCAGCGTCGTCCGACTGTACACTAGCACAGATACGCAGTATTTT.

This CDR3 reads CASRETLPGTEAFF. CDR3 nucleotides: TGTGCCAGCAGGGAGACTCTCCCGGGCACTGAAGCTTTCTTT. The chain has TRBV6-6 and TRBJ1-1; no clear D gene. Deletions cut 6 bases from V and 4 bases from J, with 15 bases between. Germline CDR1 reads MNHNY; CDR2 reads SVGAGI (reference sequence). CDR3 size: 14 residues.

J is TRBJ1-2 and V is TRBV5-5, with D uncertain. Germline V gene sequence: CDR1 SGHKS, CDR2 YYEKEE (reference sequence). CDR3 size: 12 residues. V was shortened by 0 bases and J by 4 bases, with 4 bases between the two germline ends. CDR3 region: CASSLAGYGYTF. The CDR3 nucleotides are TGTGCCAGCAGCTTGGCGGGCTATGGCTACACCTTC.

Here the CDR3 DNA reads TGTGCCAGTAGTATTCTAACAGTAGCAACTAATGAAAAACTGTTTTTT. Translated, it gives CASSILTVATNEKLFF. The chain carries TRBV19 and TRBJ1-4; no clear D. V lost 3 bases and J lost 0, with 11 bases in between. CDR3 length: 16 amino acids. CDR1 is LNHDA and CDR2 is SQIVND in the germline V gene (reference sequence).

This clone has only a few counts. V gene TRBV7-9 combines with J gene TRBJ1-4; D gene unclear. The V gene's germline CDR1 is SEHNR and CDR2 FQNEAQ (reference sequence). The V end was cut by 4 bases, the J end by 2 bases, with 8 bases between. The CDR3 covers 14 residues. CDR3 protein: CASSYAETNEKLFF. As DNA, the CDR3 is TGTGCCAGCAGCTACGCGGAGACTAATGAAAAACTGTTTTTT.

The V call is TRBV29-1, the J call TRBJ2-3; tentatively, D is TRBD1 (6 bases). This CDR3 is 12 amino acids long. V was shortened by 7 bases and J by 1 base, with 9 bases between the two germline ends. Germline V gene lookup returns CDR1 SQVTM and CDR2 ANQGSEA. CDR3 in DNA: TGCAGCGAACAGGGTGGCACAGATACGCAGTATTTT. This sequence encodes CSEQGGTDTQYF.

The V gene is TRBV27, the J gene TRBJ2-1; 7 positions agree with TRBD1. CDR3 size: 15 residues. J gave up 7 bases and V 8 bases, and 14 bases lay outside the gene matches. Germline lookup yields CDR1 MNHEY and CDR2 SMNVEV (reference sequence). CDR3 bases: TGTGCCAGCGTGATTTCAGGGACAGCGAGGAATGAGCAGTTCTTC. Translation gives CASVISGTARNEQFF.

The V call is TRBV5-3, the J call TRBJ1-2, with 11 bases matching TRBD1. TRBV5-3 is known as an ORF, though its function is uncertain. The V and J ends lost 0 bases and 6 bases, in that order; junction bases with no gene match: 13. The CDR3 covers 18 residues. CDR3 sequence: CARSLARTGGCGLDGYTF. CDR3 coding DNA: TGTGCCAGAAGCTTGGCCAGGACAGGGGGCTGTGGGTTGGATGGCTACACCTTC.

The CDR3, as DNA: TGTGCCAGCACCGACCGGGACACTTCCTACAATGAGCAGTTCTTC. It yields the protein CASTDRDTSYNEQFF. The V gene is TRBV5-4, the J gene TRBJ2-1, with D perhaps matching TRBD1 (6 bases). Looked up from germline, CDR1 is SGHNT and CDR2 is YYREEE (reference sequence). The CDR3 totals 15 residues. V lost 6 bases, J lost 1 base, and 14 bases lay in between.

CDR3 in amino acids: CASSLEGGLAETQYF. DNA for the CDR3: TGTGCCAGCAGCTTGGAGGGGGGGCTCGCTGAGACCCAGTACTTC. The chain recombines TRBV5-4 with TRBJ2-5; tentatively, D is TRBD2 (7 bases). CDR1 and CDR2 from the germline V gene are SGHNT and YYREEE (reference sequence). Trimming shortened V by 0 bases and J by 5 bases, and 14 bases separated the two germline ends. This CDR3 has 15 amino acids.

V gene TRBV7-2 combines with J gene TRBJ2-7; 9 bases map to TRBD1. This CDR3 spans 17 amino acids. Looked up from germline, CDR1 is SGHTA and CDR2 is FQGNSA. The junction had 15 bases not matched to a gene; V was cut back by 5 bases and J by 4 bases. In DNA, the CDR3 is TGTGCCAGCAGCACCTCCCCCGGGACAGGGTTGAATTACGAGCAGTACTTC. Its translation is CASSTSPGTGLNYEQYF.

The V and J genes are TRBV6-1 and TRBJ1-2; weak D call: TRBD1 (5 bases). The V and J ends lost 2 bases and 1 base respectively, with 17 bases between them. Looked up from germline, CDR1 is MNHNS and CDR2 is SASEGT. This CDR3 contains 17 residues. CDR3 residues: CASSEMGGIEYNYGYTF. DNA of the CDR3: TGTGCCAGCAGTGAAATGGGGGGGATTGAGTATAACTATGGCTACACCTTC.

This clone was observed once. This chain uses TRBV18 with TRBJ2-6; D remains unclear. The CDR3 has 15 amino acids. Germline assignment: CDR1 KGHSH and CDR2 LQKENI. The V end was cut by 4 bases, the J end by 4 bases, with 11 bases between. The CDR3 here is CASSQLAAGANVLTF. The DNA for the CDR3 is TGTGCCAGCTCACAATTAGCAGCCGGGGCCAACGTCCTGACTTTC. The complete variable domain, with remaining parts taken from reference TRBV18 and TRBJ2-6, reads NAGVMQNPRHLVRRRGQEARLRCSPMKGHSHVYWYRQLPEEGLKFMVYLQKENIIDESGMPKERFSAEFPKEGPSILRIQQVVRGDSAAYFCASSQLAAGANVLTFGAGSRLTVL.

In regard to this clone: This sample also contains other DNA sequences that code for the same CDR3. The chain is built from TRBV7-2 and TRBJ1-3; no clear D. The CDR3 sequence is 14 residues long. Germline-derived CDR1 and CDR2 are SGHTA and FQGNSA. The ends were cut back, 5 bases at V and 0 bases at J, with 8 bases in the middle. The CDR3 nucleotides are TGTGCCAGCAGCCCGACGGGCTCTGGAAACACCATATATTTT. Translated: CASSPTGSGNTIYF.

This chain links TRBV9 with TRBJ2-2, with D perhaps TRBD1 (5 bases). V lost 0 bases to trimming and J lost 0 bases, with 21 bases between them. The CDR3 consists of 20 residues. Germline lookup yields CDR1 SGDLS and CDR2 YYNGEE. The CDR3 sequence: CASSVDWGPRTSSNTGELFF. DNA for the CDR3: TGTGCCAGCAGCGTAGATTGGGGCCCGAGGACGTCTTCGAACACCGGGGAGCTGTTTTTT.

This clone was observed at least ten times. The chain is built from TRBV5-6 and TRBJ2-5, with D unclear. V was cut by 0 bases and J by 1 base, with 10 bases left in between. CDR1 and CDR2 from the germline V gene are SGHDT and YYEEEE. The CDR3 is made up of 15 amino acids. CDR3 amino acids: CASSLGRSAQETQYF. The DNA of the CDR3 is TGTGCCAGCAGCTTGGGGAGATCGGCCCAAGAGACCCAGTACTTC.

This chain uses TRBV6-5 with TRBJ2-7; TRBD1 matches 9 bases. The germline CDR1 and CDR2 sequences are MNHEY and SVGAGI. This CDR3 contains 13 residues. V was pared by 6 bases and J by 1 base, with 1 base of the junction left unmatched. CDR3 bases: TGTGCCAGCAGCGGGACAGGGTCCTACGAGCAGTACTTC. As protein: CASSGTGSYEQYF.

The V and J genes are TRBV19 and TRBJ1-4; D perhaps matches TRBD1 (6 bases). The V end lost 6 bases, the J end lost 0 bases, and 14 bases lay between the germline ends. Germline V gene sequence: CDR1 LNHDA, CDR2 SQIVND (reference sequence). CDR3 length: 16 residues. This CDR3 is CASSLDSAATNEKLFF. For the CDR3, the DNA is TGTGCCAGTAGCTTGGACAGCGCAGCAACTAATGAAAAACTGTTTTTT.

The rearrangement joins TRBV18 to TRBJ1-3; 7 bases are shared with TRBD1. This CDR3 is 15 amino acids long. V gave up 3 bases and J gave up 0 bases; unmatched junction bases: 2. CDR1 and CDR2 from the germline V gene are KGHSH and LQKENI. The CDR3 spells CASSPGTDSGNTIYF. In DNA form, the CDR3 reads TGTGCCAGCTCACCTGGGACAGACTCTGGAAACACCATATATTTT.

The chain is built from TRBV4-3 and TRBJ2-2; D is unresolved. V lost 0 bases to trimming and J lost 7 bases, with 21 bases between them. The germline CDR1 and CDR2 sequences are LGHNA and YSLEER. The CDR3 covers 18 residues. The CDR3 loop is CASSQDEAARKVVGELFF. The CDR3 nucleotides read TGCGCCAGCAGCCAAGATGAGGCGGCCCGTAAAGTTGTCGGGGAGCTGTTTTTT.

The chain uses TRBV28 and TRBJ1-6; no reliable D call. Trimming cost V 4 bases and J 10 bases, with 5 bases left between them. Germline-derived CDR1 and CDR2 are MDHEN and SYDVKM. The CDR3 is made up of 11 amino acids. The CDR3 DNA is TGTGCCAGCAGTTCCAAATCACCCCTCCACTTT. It yields the protein CASSSKSPLHF. The complete variable domain, with remaining parts taken from reference TRBV28 and TRBJ1-6, reads DVKVTQSSRYLVKRTGEKVFLECVQDMDHENMFWYRQDPGLGLRLIYFSYDVKMKEKGDIPEGYSVSREKKERFSLILESASTNQTSMYLCASSSKSPLHFGNGTRLTVT.

This chain uses TRBV6-5 with TRBJ1-6; 10 bases agree with TRBD1. The CDR3 covers 14 residues. Germline V gene sequence: CDR1 MNHEY, CDR2 SVGAGI. J gave up 9 bases and V 7 bases, and 6 bases lay outside the gene matches. The CDR3 region has the DNA TGTGCCAGCATCGATAGACAGGGGGCTTCACCCCTCCACTTT. This translates into CASIDRQGASPLHF.

J is TRBJ1-5 and V is TRBV9, with D possibly matching TRBD1 (5 bases). From germline, CDR1 is SGDLS and CDR2 YYNGEE. The CDR3 is made up of 13 amino acids. Trimming stripped 4 bases from V and 4 bases from J, with 9 bases between. The CDR3 DNA follows: TGTGCCAGCAGCCCCGGGGGGAATCAGCCCCAGCATTTT. Amino acids: CASSPGGNQPQHF.

The chain carries TRBV19 and TRBJ1-1; 11 nucleotides agree with TRBD1. V shed 5 bases and J 5 bases; nucleotides not matched to a gene: 7. The CDR3 sequence is 15 residues long. Germline V gene sequence: CDR1 LNHDA, CDR2 SQIVND (reference sequence). Here the CDR3 reads CASSLRDRGETEAFF. In DNA form, the CDR3 reads TGTGCCAGTAGTCTCCGGGACAGGGGGGAAACTGAAGCTTTCTTT.

The chain has TRBV19 and TRBJ2-7; unclear D gene. Trimming took 8 bases from V and 4 from J, leaving 15 bases between them. This CDR3 has 13 residues. Germline lookup yields CDR1 LNHDA and CDR2 SQIVND (reference sequence). CDR3 sequence reads: CASGSRVGYEQYF. DNA of the CDR3: TGTGCCAGTGGGTCCCGGGTTGGATACGAGCAGTACTTC.

This clone was counted only a few times. The rearrangement joins TRBV7-9 to TRBJ1-3, with TRBD1 identical over 11 bases. Germline trimming cut 6 bases from V and 3 bases from J; bases unmatched to any gene: 10. Germline CDR1 SEHNR, CDR2 FQNEAQ (reference sequence). The CDR3 spans 17 residues. The DNA of the CDR3 is TGTGCCAGCAGTCACCTACGGACAGGGGGCGGTGGAAACACCATATATTTT. Translated, it gives CASSHLRTGGGGNTIYF.

The gene calls are TRBV19 and TRBJ1-5; tentative D call: TRBD1 (5 bases). Germline assignment: CDR1 LNHDA and CDR2 SQIVND (reference sequence). Trimming shortened V by 0 bases and J by 3 bases, and 9 bases separated the two germline ends. This CDR3 has 15 residues. The chain's CDR3 is CASSIEAGINQPQHF. The CDR3 bases are TGTGCCAGTAGTATAGAGGCAGGGATCAATCAGCCCCAGCATTTT.

This chain links TRBV9 with TRBJ1-5, with 9 bases lining up with TRBD1. Per the germline V gene, CDR1 is SGDLS and CDR2 is YYNGEE. J gave up 4 bases and V 0 bases, and 17 bases lay outside the gene matches. The CDR3 is 20 residues long. The DNA for the CDR3 is TGTGCCAGCAGCGTAGCCCTTCGACAGGGGGTAGTAGTAAGGAATCAGCCCCAGCATTTT. Translated, it gives CASSVALRQGVVVRNQPQHF.

The rearrangement joins TRBV12-2 to TRBJ2-5; the DNA was not used to check the table's D call, TRBD2. TRBV12-2 represents a pseudogene. The CDR3 covers 18 residues. The CDR3 sequence is CASRLPWVWRLAGETQYF. CDR3 nucleotide sequence: TGTGCAAGTCGACTCCCTTGGGTGTGGCGGCTAGCGGGTGAGACCCAGTACTTC.